The present T cell receptor (beta chain) was sequenced within a study of shared clonotypes between healthy human individuals. V shed 2 bases and J shed 2 bases, with 10 bases lying between them. Germline-derived CDR1 and CDR2 are MNHNS and SASEGT. This CDR3 contains 15 residues. Some clones are missing from TCRdb's copy, which holds only in-frame ones; the method was immunoSEQ multiplex PCR. Altogether about 680,000 clones are present, around three quarters being singletons, with the ten largest covering 1.5% to 2%. The sequenced sample was memory CD4+ T cells sorted from blood. Subset specified: CD45RA-negative fraction. This TCR was recovered from a woman under 40 in good health. The chain uses TRBV6-1 and TRBJ1-3; D is undetermined. The CDR3 bases are TGTGCCAGCAGTGAATTTACTGGAGCTGGAAACACCATATATTTT. It specifies CASSEFTGAGNTIYF.